One and the same sample provided the 9 T cell receptor beta chains below, sequenced in a study of blood T cells in healthy people across ages. Through a sample-barcoded 5' primer and a J-beta primer mix, a second PCR was run for roughly 6 to 11 cycles. Each CDR3 protein is one row after TCRdb ran MiXCR on the 5' RACE reads. There are around 800,000 distinct CDR3 sequences in the sample; about 46% occur only once, and around 18% lies in the top ten. The specimen was blood. Receptor source: an elderly man in good health.

The sample holds many counts of this clonotype. The gene calls are TRBV7-9 and TRBJ2-1; D unresolved. The V end was cut by 4 bases, the J end by 4 bases, with 11 bases between. Per germline, CDR1 SEHNR and CDR2 FQNEAQ (reference sequence). There are 14 residues in the CDR3. The CDR3 is CASSSATIYNEQFF. CDR3 DNA: TGTGCCAGCAGCTCGGCAACTATTTACAATGAGCAGTTCTTC.

V gene TRBV3-1 combines with J gene TRBJ2-7, with D hard to call. V was cut by 4 bases and J by 7 bases, with 17 bases left in between. The germline CDR1 and CDR2 sequences are LGHDT and YNNKEL (reference sequence). The CDR3 length is 14 residues. The CDR3 sequence is CASSPIRNSNEQYF. Written as DNA, the CDR3 is TGTGCCAGCAGCCCCATAAGGAACAGCAATGAGCAGTACTTC.

This clonotype has only a few counts. The chain recombines TRBV24-1 with TRBJ2-1, with 10 bases lining up with TRBD2. The V gene's germline CDR1 is KGHDR and CDR2 SFDVKD. The CDR3 has 16 amino acids. V lost 5 bases and J lost 0; bases outside the gene matches: 3. The CDR3 sequence: CATSGPSGSSYNEQFF. DNA of the CDR3: TGTGCCACCAGTGGCCCTAGCGGGAGCTCCTACAATGAGCAGTTCTTC.

In its sample, this clonotype was seen a few times. An end of the junction does not agree with germline; a read error may underlie this. The rearrangement uses TRBV7-6 and TRBJ2-3, with D possibly TRBD1 on 5 matching bases. This CDR3 has 17 residues. Germline V lookup: CDR1 SGHVS, CDR2 FNYEAQ. The CDR3 loop is CACSLVLGRAFTDTQYF. The DNA of the CDR3 is TGTGCCTGCAGCTTAGTTTTAGGCAGGGCCTTCACAGATACGCAGTATTTT.

Of note for this clonotype: This may arise from a read error, as a much more abundant clone is one base away. The chain links TRBV5-6 to TRBJ1-2; 7 bases agree with TRBD1. The CDR3 is 13 residues long. J lost 10 bases, V lost 4 bases, and 10 bases had no gene match. Germline CDR1 is SGHDT and CDR2 is YYEEEE. The CDR3 DNA follows: TGTGCCAGCAGCCCGACAGGGTATGAGGACTACACCTTC. Translation gives CASSPTGYEDYTF. Variable domain in full (rest from reference TRBV5-6 and TRBJ1-2): DAGVTQSPTHLIKTRGQQVTLRCSPKSGHDTVSWYQQALGQGPQFIFQYYEEEERQRGNFPDRFSGHQFPNYSSELNVNALLLGDSALYLCASSPTGYEDYTFGSGTRLTVV.

This chain uses TRBV6-5 with TRBJ2-4; 8 bases map to TRBD2. The CDR3 sequence is 16 residues long. The V and J ends lost 6 bases and 5 bases, in that order; junction bases with no gene match: 12. Germline V lookup: CDR1 MNHEY, CDR2 SVGAGI. As DNA, the CDR3 is TGTGCCAGCAGGAGGAGACGAGCGGGAGACGAAAACATTCAGTACTTC. Its protein is CASRRRRAGDENIQYF.

A word on this clonotype: This may be a read error, as it is one base from a much larger clone. The chain joins TRBV12-3 or TRBV12-4 to TRBJ2-1; D perhaps matches TRBD2 (6 bases). The CDR3 extends over 14 amino acids. The CDR3 here is CASSLEGLGNVQFF. CDR3 DNA: TGTGCCAGCAGTTTAGAGGGACTCGGGAATGTGCAGTTCTTC.

The rearrangement joins TRBV28 to TRBJ2-7, with D tentatively TRBD1 (6 bases). Germline V gene lookup returns CDR1 MDHEN and CDR2 SYDVKM. There are 15 residues in the CDR3. With 3 bases removed from V and 0 bases from J, the gap between germline ends came to 12 bases. The CDR3, as DNA: TGTGCCAGCAGTTTTAACAGGGTTATCTCCTACGAGCAGTACTTC. Translation gives CASSFNRVISYEQYF.

This clonotype came up a few times. The chain recombines TRBV10-3 with TRBJ1-2; possible D gene TRBD1, 5 bases. This CDR3 region has 11 residues. V lost 3 bases, J lost 8 bases, and 7 bases lay in between. Germline CDR1 and CDR2: ENHRY and SYGVKD. CDR3 protein: CAISDGTGYTF. The CDR3 DNA reads TGTGCCATCAGTGATGGGACCGGCTACACCTTC.